This T cell receptor (beta chain) was captured by sequencing in a study of T cells in Graves' hyperthyroidism and ophthalmopathy. RNA transcripts served as the template for amplifying TCR beta CDR3 regions. HTBI primers drove first-round RT-PCR of the TCR CDR3. Each CDR3 protein is one row after TCRdb ran MiXCR on the multiplex PCR reads. The sample carries around 540,000 distinct CDR3 sequences, approximately 16% recorded once. Patients were excluded because of uncontrolled infection, other autoimmune disease, pregnancy or lactation. With V trimmed by 4 bases and J by 1 base, 12 bases remained unmatched. Looked up from germline, CDR1 is LNHDA and CDR2 is SQIVND (reference sequence). The CDR3 runs 18 residues.

The sequence derives from a woman in her 30s with Graves' ophthalmopathy. Sequences were obtained from blood. The chain combines TRBV19 with TRBJ2-2, with 7 bases fitting TRBD2. The CDR3 coding sequence is TGTGCCAGTAGTACAAGGGCCACTTCTAGCGGGAACACCGGGGAGCTGTTTTTT. Its translation: CASSTRATSSGNTGELFF.